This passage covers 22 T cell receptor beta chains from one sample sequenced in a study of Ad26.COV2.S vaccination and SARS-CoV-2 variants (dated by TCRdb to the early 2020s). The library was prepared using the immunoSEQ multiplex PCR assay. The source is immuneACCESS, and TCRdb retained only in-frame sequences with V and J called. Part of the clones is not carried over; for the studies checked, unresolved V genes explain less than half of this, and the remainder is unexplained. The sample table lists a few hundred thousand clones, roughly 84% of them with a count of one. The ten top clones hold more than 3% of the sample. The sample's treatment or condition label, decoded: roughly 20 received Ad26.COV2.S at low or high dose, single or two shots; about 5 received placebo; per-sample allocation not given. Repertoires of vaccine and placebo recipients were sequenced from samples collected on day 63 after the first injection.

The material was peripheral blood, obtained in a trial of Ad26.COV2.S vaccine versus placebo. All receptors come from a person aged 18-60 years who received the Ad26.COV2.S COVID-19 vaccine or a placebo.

The CDR3 here is CASSDTPQPQHF. Written as DNA, the CDR3 is TGCGCCAGCAGTGATACACCTCAGCCCCAGCATTTT. The V and J genes are TRBV10-2 and TRBJ1-5; D is uncertain. CDR1 and CDR2 (germline): WSHSY, SAAADI. The CDR3 length is 12 residues. The V gene lost 3 bases and the J gene lost 6 bases, with 6 bases spanning the gap.

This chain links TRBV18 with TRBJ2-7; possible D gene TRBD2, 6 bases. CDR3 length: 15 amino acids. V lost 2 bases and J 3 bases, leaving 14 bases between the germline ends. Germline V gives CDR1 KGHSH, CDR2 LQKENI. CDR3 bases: TGTGCCAGCTCACCAGAGGGGAGGTACAACTACGAGCAGTACTTC. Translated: CASSPEGRYNYEQYF. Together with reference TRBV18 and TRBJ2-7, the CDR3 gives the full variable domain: NAGVMQNPRHLVRRRGQEARLRCSPMKGHSHVYWYRQLPEEGLKFMVYLQKENIIDESGMPKERFSAEFPKEGPSILRIQQVVRGDSAAYFCASSPEGRYNYEQYFGPGTRLTVT.

CDR3 bases: TGTGCCAGCAGCTTAGGACACCTTAAGACAGATACGCAGTATTTT. Translated: CASSLGHLKTDTQYF. The genes are TRBV11-3 and TRBJ2-3; no reliable D call. V was trimmed by 1 base and J by 3 bases, leaving 11 bases between them. CDR3 length equals 15 residues. Germline V gives CDR1 SGHNT, CDR2 YENEEA.

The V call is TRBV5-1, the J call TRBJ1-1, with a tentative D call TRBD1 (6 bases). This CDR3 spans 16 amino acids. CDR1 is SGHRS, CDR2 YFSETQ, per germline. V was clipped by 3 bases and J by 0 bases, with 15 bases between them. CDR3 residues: CASSSRTAHMNTEAFF. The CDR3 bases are TGCGCCAGCAGCTCCCGGACAGCCCACATGAACACTGAAGCTTTCTTT.

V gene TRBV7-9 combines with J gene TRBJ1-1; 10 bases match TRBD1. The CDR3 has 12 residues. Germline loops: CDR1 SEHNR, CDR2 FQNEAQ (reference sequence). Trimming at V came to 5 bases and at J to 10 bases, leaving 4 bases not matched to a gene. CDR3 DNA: TGTGCCAGCAGCCCGCGGACAGGGGGAGCTTTCTTT. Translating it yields CASSPRTGGAFF.

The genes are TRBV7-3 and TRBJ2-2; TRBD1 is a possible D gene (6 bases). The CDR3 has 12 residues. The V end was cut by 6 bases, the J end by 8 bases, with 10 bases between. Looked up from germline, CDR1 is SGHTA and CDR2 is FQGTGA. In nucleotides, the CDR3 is TGTGCCAGCAGGCAAGGGGGTGGGGAGCTGTTTTTT. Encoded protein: CASRQGGGELFF.

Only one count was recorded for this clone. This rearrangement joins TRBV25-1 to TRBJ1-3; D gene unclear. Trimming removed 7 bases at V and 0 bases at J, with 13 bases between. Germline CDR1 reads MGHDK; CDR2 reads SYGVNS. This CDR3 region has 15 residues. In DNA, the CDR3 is TGTGCCAGCATTCCATCCGGCAGCTCTGGAAACACCATATATTTT. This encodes CASIPSGSSGNTIYF.

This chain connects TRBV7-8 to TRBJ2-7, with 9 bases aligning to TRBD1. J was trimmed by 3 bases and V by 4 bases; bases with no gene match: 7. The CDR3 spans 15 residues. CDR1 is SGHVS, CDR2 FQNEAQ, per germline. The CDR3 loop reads CASSSLGQGNYEQYF. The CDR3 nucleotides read TGTGCCAGCAGCTCCCTCGGACAGGGGAACTACGAGCAGTACTTC.

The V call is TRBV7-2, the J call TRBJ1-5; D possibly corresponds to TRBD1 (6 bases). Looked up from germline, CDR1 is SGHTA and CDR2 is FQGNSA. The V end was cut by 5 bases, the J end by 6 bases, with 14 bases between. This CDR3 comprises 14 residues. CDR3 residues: CASSPGRGGQPQHF. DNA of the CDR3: TGTGCCAGCAGCCCCGGGAGGGGGGGTCAGCCCCAGCATTTT.

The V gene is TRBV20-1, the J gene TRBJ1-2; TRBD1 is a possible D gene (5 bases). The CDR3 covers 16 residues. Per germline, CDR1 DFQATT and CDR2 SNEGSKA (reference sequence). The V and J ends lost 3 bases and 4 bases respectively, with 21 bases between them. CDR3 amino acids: CSASLARDGNSYGYTF. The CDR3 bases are TGCAGTGCTAGTCTCGCCCGGGACGGGAACTCCTATGGCTACACCTTC.

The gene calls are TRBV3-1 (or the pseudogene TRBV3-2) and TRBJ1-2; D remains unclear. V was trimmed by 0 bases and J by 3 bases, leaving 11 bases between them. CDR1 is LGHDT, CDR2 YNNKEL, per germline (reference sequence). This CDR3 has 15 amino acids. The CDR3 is CASSQEGLPDYGYTF. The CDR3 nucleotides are TGTGCCAGCAGCCAAGAAGGCCTTCCGGACTATGGCTACACCTTC.

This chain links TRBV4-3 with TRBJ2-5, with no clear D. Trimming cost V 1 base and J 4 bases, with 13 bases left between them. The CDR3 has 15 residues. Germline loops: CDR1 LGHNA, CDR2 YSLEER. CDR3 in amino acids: CASSQGVFTAETQYF. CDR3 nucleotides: TGCGCCAGCAGCCAAGGGGTATTTACCGCAGAGACCCAGTACTTC.

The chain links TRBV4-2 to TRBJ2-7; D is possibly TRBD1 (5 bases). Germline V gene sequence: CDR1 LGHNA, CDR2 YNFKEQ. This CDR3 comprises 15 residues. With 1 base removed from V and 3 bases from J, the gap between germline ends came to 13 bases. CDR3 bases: TGTGCCAGCAGCCAAGGGGAAGGGGCCCTCTACGAGCAGTACTTC. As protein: CASSQGEGALYEQYF.

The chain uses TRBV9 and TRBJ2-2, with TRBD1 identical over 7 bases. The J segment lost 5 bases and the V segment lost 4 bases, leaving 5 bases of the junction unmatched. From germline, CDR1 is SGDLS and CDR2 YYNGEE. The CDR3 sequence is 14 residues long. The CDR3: CASSPRQGTGELFF. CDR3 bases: TGTGCCAGCAGCCCCCGACAGGGTACCGGGGAGCTGTTTTTT.

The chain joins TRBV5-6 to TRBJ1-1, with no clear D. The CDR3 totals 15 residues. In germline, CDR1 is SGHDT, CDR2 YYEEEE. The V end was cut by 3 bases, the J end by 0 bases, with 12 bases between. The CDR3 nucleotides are TGTGCCAGCAGCTACGCACGGGGATTGAACACTGAAGCTTTCTTT. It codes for CASSYARGLNTEAFF.

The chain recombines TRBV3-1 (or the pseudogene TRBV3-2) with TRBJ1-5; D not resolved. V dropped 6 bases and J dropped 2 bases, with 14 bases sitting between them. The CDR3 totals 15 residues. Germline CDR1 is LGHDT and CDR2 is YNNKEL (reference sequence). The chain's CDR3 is CASSPRPGGNQPQHF. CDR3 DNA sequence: TGTGCCAGCAGTCCAAGACCGGGCGGCAATCAGCCCCAGCATTTT.

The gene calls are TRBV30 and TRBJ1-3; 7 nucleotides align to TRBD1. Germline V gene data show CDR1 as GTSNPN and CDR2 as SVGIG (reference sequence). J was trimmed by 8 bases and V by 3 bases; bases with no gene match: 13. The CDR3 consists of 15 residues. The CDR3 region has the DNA TGTGCCTGGAGCGTCGTCGGGCAGGGGGGTGACACCATATATTTT. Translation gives CAWSVVGQGGDTIYF.

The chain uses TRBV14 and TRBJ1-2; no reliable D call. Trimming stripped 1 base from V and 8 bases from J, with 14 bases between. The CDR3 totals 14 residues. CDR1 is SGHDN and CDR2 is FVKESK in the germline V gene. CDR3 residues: CASSQVVRGAGYTF. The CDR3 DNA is TGTGCCAGCAGCCAAGTGGTTAGAGGAGCGGGCTACACCTTC.

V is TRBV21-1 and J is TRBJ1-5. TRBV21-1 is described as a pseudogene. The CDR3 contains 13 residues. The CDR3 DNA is TGTGCCAGCAGCAAAGCGAAAGGAGCGCCCCAGCATTTT. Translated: CASSKAKGAPQHF.

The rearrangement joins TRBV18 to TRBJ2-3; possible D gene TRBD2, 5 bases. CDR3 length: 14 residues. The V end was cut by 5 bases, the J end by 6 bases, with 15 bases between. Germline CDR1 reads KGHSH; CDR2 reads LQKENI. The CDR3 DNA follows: TGTGCCAGCTCATCGGTGGGGTCGGGGGATACGCAGTATTTT. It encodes CASSSVGSGDTQYF.

The CDR3: CASSESGIYGYTF. The CDR3 nucleotides read TGTGCCAGCAGCGAATCAGGGATCTATGGCTACACCTTC. The chain has TRBV5-4 and TRBJ1-2; D may be TRBD1 (5 bases). CDR3 length equals 13 residues. V was cut by 4 bases and J by 4 bases, with 11 bases left in between. In germline, CDR1 is SGHNT, CDR2 YYREEE (reference sequence).

CDR3 loop: CASSSGLASLYNEQFF. The CDR3 coding sequence is TGCGCCAGCAGCTCGGGACTAGCGAGTTTATACAATGAGCAGTTCTTC. The chain carries TRBV5-1 and TRBJ2-1; TRBD2 matches at 10 bases. Germline V gives CDR1 SGHRS, CDR2 YFSETQ. V lost 3 bases and J lost 4; bases outside the gene matches: 7. CDR3 length equals 16 residues. The entire variable domain, with the rest obtained from reference TRBV5-1 and TRBJ2-1, is as follows: KAGVTQTPRYLIKTRGQQVTLSCSPISGHRSVSWYQQTPGQGLQFLFEYFSETQRNKGNFPGRFSGRQFSNSRSEMNVSTLELGDSALYLCASSSGLASLYNEQFFGPGTRLTVL.